The source of this TCR beta chain is a study of T-cell reconstitution after alpha-beta-depleted transplantation in children. The CDR3 sequence is 19 residues long. The germline gives CDR1 SGDLS, CDR2 YYNGEE. The V gene lost 4 bases and the J gene lost 2 bases, with 28 bases spanning the gap. Preparation of the TCRbeta library involved a method that used unique molecular identifiers. TCRdb reprocessed the PCR reads with MiXCR, giving one entry per CDR3 protein. The sample has over 550,000 distinct CDR3 sequences, about 10% seen once; the top ten hold roughly 4%. This clonotype came up a few times. The TCR originated in a human donor who donated a stem cell graft to a child with acute myeloid leukemia. The chain links TRBV9 to TRBJ2-7, with a possible D match to TRBD1 (6 bases). The sample consisted of PBMCs from the stem cell graft donor, taken from the stem cell graft. As DNA, the CDR3 is TGTGCCAGCAGCCCCACTATGGGGGCCCCTATTTCTGGGACCTACGAGCAGTACTTC. Translation: CASSPTMGAPISGTYEQYF.